Following are 27 T cell receptor beta chains from one sample sequenced in a study of cytomegalovirus exposure and HLA in healthy donors. Vbeta (60) and Jbeta (13) primers were used in the PCR. Method: immunoSEQ multiplex PCR; TCRdb's copy keeps in-frame clones and lacks some. The sample yields roughly 150,000 clones, approximately 80% seen once. The sequencing input was PBMCs. These TCRs come from a woman aged 40 to 50 in good health and CMV-seronegative.

The CDR3 loop is CASSLRSPPSTDTQYF. The CDR3 coding sequence is TGTGCCAGCAGCTTGCGGAGTCCGCCTAGCACAGATACGCAGTATTTT. The V and J genes are TRBV5-4 and TRBJ2-3, with D uncertain. CDR1 is SGHNT, CDR2 YYREEE, per germline (reference sequence). V was pared by 1 base and J by 0 bases, with 12 bases between. The CDR3 extends over 16 amino acids.

This chain joins TRBV28 and TRBJ2-1, with 8 bases aligning to TRBD2. V shed 3 bases, J shed 12 bases, and the junction held 13 bases outside the gene matches. In germline, CDR1 is MDHEN, CDR2 SYDVKM. The CDR3 sequence is 15 residues long. Here the CDR3 DNA reads TGTGCCAGCAGTTTGGGGGGTGCGGGGGGTGTGGGGCAGTTCTTC. Protein: CASSLGGAGGVGQFF.

The genes are TRBV11-2 and TRBJ1-1; the D gene is possibly TRBD1 (6 bases). Per the germline V gene, CDR1 is SGHAT and CDR2 is FQNNGV. V was trimmed by 5 bases and J by 11 bases, leaving 18 bases between them. The CDR3 extends over 13 amino acids. CDR3: CASSPSPQRGAFF. The CDR3 DNA sequence: TGTGCCAGCAGCCCTTCCCCCCAGAGGGGGGCTTTCTTT.

The chain uses TRBV5-1 and TRBJ1-4; TRBD1 matches 9 bases. The ends lost 3 bases at V and 7 bases at J; junction bases unmatched: 10. Germline assignment: CDR1 SGHRS and CDR2 YFSETQ. This CDR3 is built from 16 residues. The CDR3 here is CASSSKQGARSEKLFF. Written as DNA, the CDR3 is TGCGCCAGCAGCTCAAAACAGGGGGCGCGGAGTGAAAAACTGTTTTTT.

This chain links TRBV27 with TRBJ2-5; possible D gene TRBD1, 6 bases. Matching the DNA end better, TRBJ2-7 makes the J call doubtful. Germline CDR1 MNHEY, CDR2 SMNVEV (reference sequence). The CDR3 is made up of 14 amino acids. CDR3 loop: CASSPQPRGYEQYF. In DNA form, the CDR3 reads TGTGCCAGCAGTCCGCAACCCAGGGGCTACGAGCAGTACTTC.

This chain links TRBV11-2 with TRBJ1-1; 8 bases are shared with TRBD1. The CDR3 covers 16 residues. V dropped 5 bases and J dropped 1; count of bases not matched to a gene: 9. The germline gives CDR1 SGHAT, CDR2 FQNNGV. CDR3 loop: CASSNRRGTGNTEAFF. The CDR3 DNA reads TGTGCCAGCAGCAACAGAAGGGGGACAGGGAACACTGAAGCTTTCTTT.

The V gene is TRBV2, the J gene TRBJ2-7; TRBD1 aligns across 7 bases. The CDR3 has 14 residues. Germline values: CDR1 SNHLY, CDR2 FYNNEI. Unmatched junction bases numbered 5, after V lost 6 bases and J lost 0 bases. DNA of the CDR3: TGTGCCAGCAGACAGGGGCCCGGCTCCTACGAGCAGTACTTC. Translating it yields CASRQGPGSYEQYF.

The chain links TRBV6-4 to TRBJ2-7; TRBD2 is a possible D gene (7 bases). Germline assignment: CDR1 MRHNA and CDR2 SNTAGT. V was clipped by 6 bases and J by 7 bases, with 22 bases between them. This CDR3 spans 15 amino acids. CDR3: CASRSRRLKGGEQYF. CDR3 bases: TGTGCCAGCAGGTCAAGGAGGCTTAAGGGGGGGGAGCAGTACTTC.

This rearrangement joins TRBV5-4 to TRBJ2-1; possible D gene TRBD2, 7 bases. The V gene's germline CDR1 is SGHNT and CDR2 YYREEE (reference sequence). The V end was cut by 5 bases, the J end by 4 bases, with 13 bases between. This CDR3 has 14 amino acids. CDR3 coding DNA: TGTGCCAGCAGTCGGGGGGCCACTTACAATGAGCAGTTCTTC. Protein product: CASSRGATYNEQFF. Full variable domain (outside the CDR3, taken from reference TRBV5-4 and TRBJ2-1): ETGVTQSPTHLIKTRGQQVTLRCSSQSGHNTVSWYQQALGQGPQFIFQYYREEENGRGNFPPRFSGLQFPNYSSELNVNALELDDSALYLCASSRGATYNEQFFGPGTRLTVL.

The chain joins TRBV5-4 to TRBJ1-1; maybe TRBD1 (6 bases). The CDR3 totals 13 residues. Germline CDR1 SGHNT, CDR2 YYREEE (reference sequence). V dropped 4 bases and J dropped 7 bases, with 14 bases sitting between them. CDR3 amino acids: CASSRQGKVEAFF. In DNA, the CDR3 is TGTGCCAGCAGCCGTCAGGGGAAAGTTGAAGCTTTCTTT.

This chain links TRBV28 with TRBJ2-7; 12 bases fit TRBD2. Germline CDR1 and CDR2: MDHEN and SYDVKM. V was clipped by 7 bases and J by 4 bases; unmatched bases: 14. The CDR3 length is 17 residues. CDR3 loop: CASTPGWTSGADYEQYF. CDR3 sequence (DNA): TGTGCCAGCACCCCGGGGTGGACTAGCGGGGCCGATTACGAGCAGTACTTC.

In DNA form, the CDR3 reads TGTGCCACCAGCCGGGCGGGAAACGAGCAGTACTTC. This gives the protein CATSRAGNEQYF. The V gene is TRBV15, the J gene TRBJ2-7, with D possibly matching TRBD2 (6 bases). Per the germline V gene, CDR1 is LNHNV and CDR2 is YYDKDF (reference sequence). V lost 5 bases and J 5 bases, leaving 10 bases between the germline ends. The CDR3 sequence is 12 residues long.

This chain joins TRBV9 and TRBJ2-2, with 9 positions matching TRBD1. Germline CDR1 SGDLS, CDR2 YYNGEE. Germline trimming cut 3 bases from V and 6 bases from J; bases unmatched to any gene: 12. This CDR3 comprises 17 residues. The DNA for the CDR3 is TGTGCCAGCAGCGGCACAACACAGGGGGCGCTTCCCGGGGAGCTGTTTTTT. This codes for CASSGTTQGALPGELFF.

The rearrangement links TRBV28 to TRBJ2-3; no reliable D call. Germline CDR1 is MDHEN and CDR2 is SYDVKM. Trimming shortened V by 3 bases and J by 4 bases, and 8 bases separated the two germline ends. The CDR3 contains 13 residues. This CDR3 is CASSFSRADTQYF. The CDR3 DNA reads as TGTGCCAGCAGTTTTAGCCGGGCAGATACGCAGTATTTT.

CDR3 in amino acids: CASSLVPGAGSEQYF. Here the CDR3 DNA reads TGCGCCAGCAGCTTGGTTCCAGGGGCGGGCAGCGAGCAGTACTTC. The rearrangement joins TRBV5-1 to TRBJ2-7; D perhaps matches TRBD1 (6 bases). Trimming removed 0 bases at V and 6 bases at J, with 16 bases between. The length of the CDR3 is 15 residues. Looked up from germline, CDR1 is SGHRS and CDR2 is YFSETQ. The full variable domain, its missing parts supplied by reference TRBV5-1 and TRBJ2-7, is KAGVTQTPRYLIKTRGQQVTLSCSPISGHRSVSWYQQTPGQGLQFLFEYFSETQRNKGNFPGRFSGRQFSNSRSEMNVSTLELGDSALYLCASSLVPGAGSEQYFGPGTRLTVT.

This rearrangement joins TRBV30 to TRBJ1-1, with D hard to call. This CDR3 spans 14 amino acids. CDR1 GTSNPN and CDR2 SVGIG come from the germline V gene (reference sequence). The V and J ends lost 3 bases and 5 bases respectively, with 16 bases between them. The CDR3 here is CAWRGAGLRTEAFF. CDR3 sequence (DNA): TGTGCCTGGAGAGGAGCGGGCCTGCGGACTGAAGCTTTCTTT.

V usage is TRBV28 and J usage is TRBJ2-7; TRBD1 matches 9 bases. This CDR3 has 15 residues. V dropped 5 bases and J dropped 6; count of bases not matched to a gene: 11. Germline V lookup: CDR1 MDHEN, CDR2 SYDVKM. CDR3 bases: TGTGCCAGCAGTGGAACAGGGGGCATAGTTGGCGAGCAGTACTTC. Translating it yields CASSGTGGIVGEQYF.

This clone was counted a few times. CDR3 residues: CASSFVQTYGYTF. The CDR3 nucleotides are TGTGCCAGCAGTTTCGTACAGACCTATGGCTACACCTTC. The chain is built from TRBV28 and TRBJ1-2; no firm D call. The CDR3 length is 13 residues. The germline V and J ends were trimmed by 3 bases and 4 bases, with 9 bases remaining between them. Germline V gene lookup returns CDR1 MDHEN and CDR2 SYDVKM.

This clone has more than one count but fewer than ten. The chain employs TRBV18 and TRBJ1-1, with 8 bases lining up with TRBD1. Unmatched junction bases numbered 15, after V lost 8 bases and J lost 10 bases. The length of the CDR3 is 14 residues. Germline CDR1 and CDR2: KGHSH and LQKENI. CDR3 DNA: TGTGCCAGCCAAAGACAGGGGTTGTTTGGTGGAGCTTTCTTT. This codes for CASQRQGLFGGAFF.

The sample holds a few counts of this clone. The chain carries TRBV5-1 and TRBJ1-6, with a weak D call TRBD1 (6 bases). The germline V and J ends were trimmed by 3 bases and 5 bases, with 18 bases remaining between them. Germline V gene lookup returns CDR1 SGHRS and CDR2 YFSETQ. CDR3 size: 17 residues. In DNA, the CDR3 is TGCGCCAGCAGCTCGTCACCGGGACACCTAAATAATTCACCCCTCCACTTT. It encodes CASSSSPGHLNNSPLHF.

V and J are TRBV2 and TRBJ1-2; a weak D match, TRBD1 (5 bases). This CDR3 is built from 17 residues. Germline V CDR1 and CDR2: SNHLY, FYNNEI. V lost 7 bases, J lost 6 bases, and 27 bases lay in between. CDR3 DNA sequence: TGTGCCAGCATTCCCCCCCTTAAGGGGTTACTGCAGGATGGCTACACCTTC. It yields the protein CASIPPLKGLLQDGYTF.

The chain employs TRBV11-2 and TRBJ2-5, with a possible D match to TRBD2 (5 bases). V shed 5 bases and J shed 5 bases, with 9 bases lying between them. The CDR3 covers 12 residues. CDR1 is SGHAT and CDR2 is FQNNGV in the germline V gene. CDR3 loop: CASSLSGETQYF. CDR3 sequence (DNA): TGTGCCAGCAGCCTGTCGGGGGAGACCCAGTACTTC.

The chain combines TRBV19 with TRBJ2-1, with D perhaps matching TRBD2 (5 bases). V was trimmed by 6 bases and J by 11 bases, leaving 20 bases between them. CDR1 is LNHDA, CDR2 SQIVND, per germline (reference sequence). This CDR3 has 14 amino acids. Here the CDR3 reads CASRRFGVGEQQFF. For the CDR3, the DNA is TGTGCCAGTAGGCGATTCGGGGTTGGCGAGCAGCAGTTCTTC.

This chain connects TRBV19 to TRBJ1-2; TRBD1 matches 8 bases. CDR1 LNHDA and CDR2 SQIVND come from the germline V gene (reference sequence). This CDR3 is 13 amino acids long. Losses at the gene ends were 7 bases for V and 7 bases for J; bases not matched to a gene: 8. Here the CDR3 reads CASKQGVLRGYTF. CDR3 bases: TGTGCCAGTAAACAGGGGGTATTACGTGGCTACACCTTC.

The table lists this clone with a few counts. The chain is built from TRBV4-1 and TRBJ2-7; 9 bases align to TRBD1. CDR3 length equals 19 residues. Trimming cost V 0 bases and J 3 bases; bases outside gene matches: 15. The germline V gene has CDR1 MGHRA and CDR2 YSYEKL. CDR3 bases: TGCGCCAGCAGCCAAGACCCCTTTTCGGACAGGGGTGTAGTCTACGAGCAGTACTTC. It codes for CASSQDPFSDRGVVYEQYF.

In this sample, this clone turned up a few times. J is TRBJ1-4 and V is TRBV5-1, with D unresolved. Trimming took 0 bases from V and 1 from J, leaving 7 bases between them. The CDR3 runs 15 residues. Germline V gene data show CDR1 as SGHRS and CDR2 as YFSETQ. CDR3 loop: CASSLGGRTNEKLFF. Here the CDR3 DNA reads TGCGCCAGCAGCTTGGGAGGGAGAACTAATGAAAAACTGTTTTTT.

V and J are TRBV5-1 and TRBJ1-4; 7 bases match TRBD1. Trimming at V came to 4 bases and at J to 0 bases, leaving 6 bases not matched to a gene. From germline, CDR1 is SGHRS and CDR2 YFSETQ. The CDR3 has 16 amino acids. For the CDR3, the DNA is TGCGCCAGCAGCCAAGGACAGGTTGCAACTAATGAAAAACTGTTTTTT. Translated, it gives CASSQGQVATNEKLFF.